The clone carrying this TCR beta chain was detected ten times or more. Primers used in a second PCR of roughly 7 to 11 cycles were a sample-barcoded 5' primer and a J-beta primer mix. Each cDNA molecule was tagged by a template-switch adaptor with 12 random nucleotides. TCRdb re-analysed the 5' RACE reads in MiXCR, keeping a single row per CDR3 protein. The sample lists hundreds of thousands of distinct CDR3 sequences, 20% to 30% occurring once. This sample is drawn from a study of blood T cells in healthy people across ages. This same sample was also taken into another study, of T cells of mothers and their children. That report adds: A few healthy Caucasian mothers, along with their six children, were the donors.

Sequenced input: blood. This clonotype was obtained from a boy younger than 18 in good health.

As DNA, the CDR3 is TGCGCCAGCAGCCCTCCAGGGACCGGGGAGCTGTTTTTT. This encodes CASSPPGTGELFF. The gene calls are TRBV4-3 and TRBJ2-2, with D perhaps TRBD1 (5 bases). The CDR3 loop spans 13 amino acids. Germline CDR1 reads LGHNA; CDR2 reads YSLEER. Trimming took 4 bases from V and 5 from J, leaving 8 bases between them.